This TCR beta chain was captured by sequencing in a study of blood T cells in healthy people across ages. There are a few counts of this clonotype. Its target is not known. Through a sample-barcoded 5' primer and a J-beta primer mix, a second PCR was run for about 7 to 12 cycles. From the 5' RACE reads, TCRdb called clonotypes with MiXCR, one entry per CDR3 protein. Of around 940,000 distinct CDR3 sequences in the sample, roughly half were seen once. There are 12 residues in the CDR3. Per germline, CDR1 MNHEY and CDR2 SMNVEV (reference sequence). Trimming took off 5 bases at V and 7 bases at J, with 10 bases between the two ends. The total RNA that was extracted per sample amounted to at least 5 micrograms. Whole-study results and caveats: Whereas aged donors had fewer naive CD4+ cells, long-lived donors had more of them and higher diversity.

The source is a woman aged 60-75 years in good health. Sequencing used blood. The chain joins TRBV27 to TRBJ2-3; maybe TRBD1 (6 bases). CDR3 DNA: TGTGCCAGCAGTACAGGGATCAATACGCAGTATTTT. This encodes CASSTGINTQYF.